The clone carrying this TCR beta chain was detected ten times or more. Allocation to cohorts depended on clinical history reported by the participants. In the authors' workflow: Estimation of nucleated cell counts relied on the amplification of reference gene primers. TCRdb keeps only in-frame clones here, not all; method: immunoSEQ multiplex PCR. That table is the source of V, J and clone size, and D and trimming were worked out from the DNA. The table includes 150,000 to 200,000 clones, 80% detected once. Trimming removed 5 bases from V and 6 bases from J; junction bases left unmatched: 8. CDR3 length: 14 residues. CDR1 and CDR2 (germline): MNHEY, SVGAGI. The data were obtained in a study of blood T cell repertoires in COVID-19. Study in general: PBMCs, B-cell-depleted T cells, or T cells were the source of the cDNA or gDNA that made up the material.

The clonotype was recovered from a middle-aged man who had recovered from COVID-19. The specimen sequenced was PBMCs or T cells enriched from blood (not recorded which). The chain has TRBV6-5 and TRBJ1-2, with 8 bases lining up with TRBD1. CDR3 DNA: TGTGCCAGCAGTAGGAGACAGGGGATAGATGGCTACACCTTC. Encoded protein: CASSRRQGIDGYTF.